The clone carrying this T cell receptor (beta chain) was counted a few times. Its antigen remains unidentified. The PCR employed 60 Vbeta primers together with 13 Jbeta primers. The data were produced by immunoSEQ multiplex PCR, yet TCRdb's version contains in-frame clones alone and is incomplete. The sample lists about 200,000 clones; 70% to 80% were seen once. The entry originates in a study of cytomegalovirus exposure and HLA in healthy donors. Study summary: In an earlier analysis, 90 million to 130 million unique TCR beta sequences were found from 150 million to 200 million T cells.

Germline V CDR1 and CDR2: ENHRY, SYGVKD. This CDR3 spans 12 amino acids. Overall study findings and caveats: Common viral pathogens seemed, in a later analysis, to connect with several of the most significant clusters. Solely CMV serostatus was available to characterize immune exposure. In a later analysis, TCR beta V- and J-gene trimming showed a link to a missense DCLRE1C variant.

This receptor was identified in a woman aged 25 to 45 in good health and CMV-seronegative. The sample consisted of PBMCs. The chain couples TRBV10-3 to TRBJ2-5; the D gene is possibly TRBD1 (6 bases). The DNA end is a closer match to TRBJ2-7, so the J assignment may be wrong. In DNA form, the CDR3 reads TGTGCCATCAGAGGGACAACCTACGAGCAGTACTTC. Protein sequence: CAIRGTTYEQYF.